The sequence of this T cell receptor (beta chain) was determined in a study of T cells in localized non-small cell lung cancer. The J segment lost 4 bases and the V segment lost 3 bases, leaving 3 bases of the junction unmatched. The CDR3 totals 14 residues. Germline-derived CDR1 and CDR2 are SGHRS and YFSETQ. Sequencing used immunoSEQ multiplex PCR; TCRdb keeps in-frame clones, though not all of them. The sample has about 11,000 clones, 25% to 30% seen once; the top ten hold 5% to 5.5%. Specimen: lung tumor tissue, collected before any cancer treatment. V is TRBV5-1 and J is TRBJ2-2; 7 positions agree with TRBD2. The sequence came from a man aged 40 to 69 with stage I lung adenocarcinoma. In DNA, the CDR3 is TGCGCCAGCAGCTCACCTAGCGGCACCGGGGAGCTGTTTTTT. The encoded protein is CASSSPSGTGELFF.